A single sample gave rise to the 23 T cell receptor beta chains below, sequenced in a study of Tregs in tolerant kidney transplant recipients. Libraries were prepared by immunoSEQ multiplex PCR; TCRdb keeps only in-frame clonotypes and omits some of them. This sample's table reports roughly 48,000 clones. Sequenced here: CD4+ T cells from blood, sampled before the transplant. Receptors originate from a human donor who received a combined kidney and bone marrow transplant.

With respect to this clone: The read stops 3 residues short of the end of the CDR3; the missing end is completed from the germline J gene. This chain links TRBV30 with TRBJ2-7; 8 bases align to TRBD1. The length of the CDR3 is 14 residues. V dropped 4 bases and J dropped 2; count of bases not matched to a gene: 7. Germline assignment: CDR1 GTSNPN and CDR2 SVGIG (reference sequence). The CDR3 region is CAWTFTGGAYEQYF. The CDR3 DNA, read in part, is TGTGCCTGGACTTTTACAGGGGGTGCCTACGAG.

As to this clone: The read ends 3 residues shy of where the CDR3 ends; the end is completed using the germline J gene. The chain is built from TRBV7-8 and TRBJ1-1; 9 bases agree with TRBD1. The CDR3 totals 14 residues. In germline, CDR1 is SGHVS, CDR2 FQNEAQ. With V trimmed by 3 bases and J by 5 bases, 4 bases remained unmatched. The sequenced part of the CDR3 DNA is TGTGCCAGCAGCTTCGACAGGGGGGGAACTGAA. Translated: CASSFDRGGTE. From start to end, the CDR3 is CASSFDRGGTEAFF. Using reference TRBV7-8 and TRBJ1-1 for the parts outside the CDR3, the full variable domain is GAGVSQSPRYKVAKRGQDVALRCDPISGHVSLFWYQQALGQGPEFLTYFQNEAQLDKSGLPSDRFFAERPEGSVSTLKIQRTQQEDSAVYLCASSFDRGGTEAFFGQGTRLTVV.

As regards this clone: The read is 3 residues too short to cover the CDR3 end, so that end is filled in from the germline J gene. The chain has TRBV20-1 and TRBJ2-5, with TRBD2 identical over 10 bases. With 5 bases clipped from V and 5 bases from J, the junction kept 8 bases outside the gene matches. Germline CDR1 is DFQATT and CDR2 is SNEGSKA (reference sequence). The CDR3 sequence is 14 residues long. CDR3 bases read: TGCAGTGCTGCCCGGACTAGCGGCTGGGAGACC. This encodes CSAARTSGWET. The CDR3 in its entirety is CSAARTSGWETQYF.

A word on this clone: Read data end 3 residues before the CDR3 end; the end is taken from the germline J gene. The V call is TRBV7-3, the J call TRBJ2-2; maybe TRBD1 (5 bases). Per germline, CDR1 SGHTA and CDR2 FQGTGA. The CDR3 runs 15 residues. Trimming pared 0 bases from V and 2 bases from J, leaving 7 bases between. The CDR3 DNA, read in part, is TGTGCCAGCAGCTTAACCCAGGGAAACACCGGGGAG. It codes for CASSLTQGNTGE. In full, the CDR3 reads CASSLTQGNTGELFF.

Regarding this clone: Read data end 3 residues before the CDR3 end; the end is taken from the germline J gene. The chain has TRBV15 and TRBJ2-4; D not resolved. The germline gives CDR1 LNHNV, CDR2 YYDKDF (reference sequence). V gave up 0 bases and J gave up 0 bases, with 9 bases separating them. The length of the CDR3 is 16 residues. CDR3 residues: CATSRDFPLAKNIQYF. Incomplete CDR3 DNA: TGTGCCACCAGCAGAGATTTCCCTTTAGCCAAAAACATT.

The covered CDR3 bases are TGTGCCAGCACTCCGGACGGGGTCGGGGGCGAG. Amino acids: CASTPDGVGGE. The whole CDR3 sequence reads CASTPDGVGGEQYF. The genes are TRBV2 and TRBJ2-7; the D gene is possibly TRBD2 (6 bases). The DNA ends 3 residues before the CDR3 does, and the rest of the CDR3 is filled in from the germline J gene. Germline V gives CDR1 SNHLY, CDR2 FYNNEI. V shed 7 bases and J shed 6 bases, with 19 bases lying between them. CDR3 length: 14 amino acids.

As to this clone: The read terminates 3 residues before the CDR3 end, so the remaining end is supplied by the germline J gene. The rearrangement links TRBV29-1 to TRBJ2-2; 11 bases are shared with TRBD2. Per the germline V gene, CDR1 is SQVTM and CDR2 is ANQGSEA. V lost 5 bases and J lost 6; bases outside the gene matches: 2. The CDR3 covers 13 residues. The CDR3 region is CSVRGLAAGELFF. Partial CDR3 DNA: TGCAGCGTTAGGGGACTAGCGGCCGGGGAG.

In regard to this clone: The read halts 3 residues ahead of the CDR3 end, with the missing end drawn from the germline J gene. The chain combines TRBV30 with TRBJ2-2; the D is unclear. The V gene lost 2 bases and the J gene lost 2 bases, with 3 bases spanning the gap. From germline, CDR1 is GTSNPN and CDR2 SVGIG (reference sequence). CDR3 size: 12 residues. This chain's CDR3 is CAWSLNTGELFF. The sequenced CDR3 bases are TGTGCCTGGAGTTTAAACACCGGGGAG.

Turning to this clone: The missing CDR3 end, 3 residues past where the read stops, is filled in from the germline J gene. The rearrangement uses TRBV19 and TRBJ1-1; 7 bases match TRBD1. The V and J ends lost 9 bases and 4 bases, in that order; junction bases with no gene match: 5. The CDR3 is 12 amino acids. Germline V lookup: CDR1 LNHDA, CDR2 SQIVND (reference sequence). Incomplete CDR3 DNA: TGTGCCAGCGAGGGGACAGCCACTGAA. Encoded protein: CASEGTATE. From start to end, the CDR3 is CASEGTATEAFF.

On this clone: The sequenced fragment ends 3 residues before the CDR3 boundary, so the rest is inferred from the germline J gene. The chain combines TRBV7-9 with TRBJ1-2; D not resolved. Between the trimmed V and J ends, which lost 2 bases and 0 bases, there was a span of 7 bases. Germline V CDR1 and CDR2: SEHNR, FQNEAQ (reference sequence). The CDR3 contains 14 residues. The covered CDR3 bases are TGTGCCAGCAGCTTAATAGCAGCTAACTATGGC. Translation gives CASSLIAANYG. The whole CDR3 reads CASSLIAANYGYTF.

With regard to this clone: The CDR3 extends 3 residues past the end of the read, so its final part is completed from the germline J gene. V and J are TRBV20-1 and TRBJ2-6; D remains ambiguous. The germline V gene has CDR1 DFQATT and CDR2 SNEGSKA (reference sequence). CDR3 length: 15 amino acids. Deletions cut 3 bases from V and 0 bases from J, with 9 bases between. This CDR3 is CSASQISSGANVLTF. The CDR3 bases that were read are TGCAGTGCTAGTCAAATTAGCTCTGGGGCCAACGTC.

About this clone: The read ends 3 residues shy of where the CDR3 ends; the end is completed using the germline J gene. This sequence joins TRBV30 and TRBJ2-4; D is unresolved. Trimming took off 1 base at V and 0 bases at J, with 10 bases between the two ends. This CDR3 has 15 residues. Germline V lookup: CDR1 GTSNPN, CDR2 SVGIG (reference sequence). This CDR3 reads CAWSGGGLAKNIQYF. The sequenced CDR3 bases are TGTGCCTGGAGTGGAGGCGGTCTAGCCAAAAACATT. The full variable domain, rest sourced from reference TRBV30 and TRBJ2-4, is SQTIHQWPATLVQPVGSPLSLECTVEGTSNPNLYWYRQAAGRGLQLLFYSVGIGQISSEVPQNLSASRPQDRQFILSSKKLLLSDSGFYLCAWSGGGLAKNIQYFGAGTRLSVL.

To note about this clone: The read comes to an end 3 residues before the CDR3 does, leaving the germline J gene to fill in the end. The chain has TRBV2 and TRBJ1-6; maybe TRBD1 (6 bases). Germline CDR1 SNHLY, CDR2 FYNNEI. The V gene lost 3 bases and the J gene lost 4 bases, with 10 bases spanning the gap. The CDR3 loop spans 15 amino acids. This CDR3 is CASSDGQRYNSPLHF. The DNA read from the CDR3 is TGTGCCAGCAGTGACGGACAGCGTTATAATTCACCC.

Note on this clone: The missing CDR3 end, 3 residues past where the read stops, is filled in from the germline J gene. This chain joins TRBV7-9 and TRBJ2-5; 7 bases map to TRBD1. Germline CDR1 and CDR2: SEHNR and FQNEAQ (reference sequence). The CDR3 has 15 amino acids. After removal of 0 bases from V and 2 bases from J, the junction contained 3 bases not matched to a gene. CDR3 bases read: TGTGCCAGCAGCTTAGCGAGGACAGGTCAAGAGACC. The encoded protein is CASSLARTGQET. The complete CDR3 sequence is CASSLARTGQETQYF. Combining the CDR3 with reference TRBV7-9 and TRBJ2-5 gives the whole variable domain DTGVSQNPRHKITKRGQNVTFRCDPISEHNRLYWYRQTLGQGPEFLTYFQNEAQLEKSRLLSDRFSAERPKGSFSTLEIQRTEQGDSAMYLCASSLARTGQETQYFGPGTRLLVL.

Note on this clone: The sequenced fragment ends 3 residues before the CDR3 boundary, so the rest is inferred from the germline J gene. The chain links TRBV18 to TRBJ1-1; 8 bases agree with TRBD1. The V segment lost 3 bases and the J segment 3 bases; nucleotides outside the gene matches: 6. There are 15 residues in the CDR3. Germline CDR1 is KGHSH and CDR2 is LQKENI. CDR3 bases read: TGTGCCAGCTCACCCGGACAGGGCCGGGACACTGAA. Translation gives CASSPGQGRDTE. The entire CDR3 sequence reads CASSPGQGRDTEAFF.

With respect to this clone: The CDR3 extends 3 residues past the end of the read, so its final part is completed from the germline J gene. The chain recombines TRBV5-1 with TRBJ2-6; weak D call: TRBD1 (5 bases). CDR1 is SGHRS, CDR2 YFSETQ, per germline. CDR3 length: 16 residues. V lost 0 bases and J lost 0, with 7 bases in between. Incomplete CDR3 DNA: TGCGCCAGCAGCTTGGCCCAGGGCTCTGGGGCCAACGTC. This sequence encodes CASSLAQGSGANV. The full-length CDR3 reads as CASSLAQGSGANVLTF.

About this clone itself: The CDR3 end lies 3 residues beyond the end of the read and is filled in from the germline J gene. The chain has TRBV30 and TRBJ1-4; D is unclear. Trimming pared 0 bases from V and 7 bases from J, leaving 6 bases between. Germline V gene data show CDR1 as GTSNPN and CDR2 as SVGIG (reference sequence). The CDR3 contains 12 residues. CDR3 bases read: TGTGCCTGGAGTGTAGGGCGTGAAAAA. Protein sequence: CAWSVGREK. The entire CDR3 sequence reads CAWSVGREKLFF.

About this clone itself: The CDR3 end falls 3 residues outside the read, so it is completed with the germline J gene. The chain uses TRBV5-1 and TRBJ2-3; 7 bases are shared with TRBD2. The CDR3 loop spans 16 amino acids. Germline assignment: CDR1 SGHRS and CDR2 YFSETQ. The covered CDR3 bases are TGCGCCAGCAGCTTGGAGGGGACTACCGCCGTAAATGCG. Translated, it gives CASSLEGTTAVNA. The full CDR3 is CASSLEGTTAVNAQYF.

Notes on this clone: From the germline J gene comes the end of the CDR3, since the read stops 3 residues before it. The rearrangement links TRBV13 to TRBJ2-3, with TRBD1 as a possible D gene (6 bases). The CDR3 consists of 13 residues. Germline V gives CDR1 PRHDT, CDR2 FYEKMQ (reference sequence). Trimming removed 6 bases from V and 3 bases from J, with 10 bases in between. The CDR3 bases that were read are TGTGCCAGCAGTCCTCAGGGGACAGATACG. Translation: CASSPQGTDT. The full-length CDR3 reads as CASSPQGTDTQYF.

A note on this clone: The read ends 3 residues shy of where the CDR3 ends; the end is completed using the germline J gene. V gene TRBV20-1 combines with J gene TRBJ1-2; a weak D match, TRBD1 (6 bases). CDR3 length: 12 amino acids. From germline, CDR1 is DFQATT and CDR2 SNEGSKA (reference sequence). The part of the CDR3 DNA that was read is TGCAGTGCCAGTCCCCAGGGGATCGGC. It specifies CSASPQGIG. The whole CDR3 region reads CSASPQGIGYTF.

Points on this clone: Read sequence stops 3 residues before the CDR3 end, and the germline J gene provides the missing end. This rearrangement joins TRBV7-2 to TRBJ2-7, with 7 bases identical to TRBD1. Germline V lookup: CDR1 SGHTA, CDR2 FQGNSA. Trimming removed 5 bases from V and 2 bases from J; junction bases left unmatched: 6. This CDR3 is 14 amino acids long. The CDR3: CASSLGTAPYEQYF. The sequenced part of the CDR3 DNA is TGTGCCAGCAGCCTCGGGACAGCCCCCTACGAG.

Concerning this clone: The read stops 3 residues short of the end of the CDR3; the missing end is completed from the germline J gene. The V gene is TRBV7-2, the J gene TRBJ2-4; 7 bases are shared with TRBD1. CDR3 length: 13 amino acids. CDR1 and CDR2 from the germline V gene are SGHTA and FQGNSA. V dropped 5 bases and J dropped 6; count of bases not matched to a gene: 4. This chain's CDR3 is CASSPGGLNIQYF. CDR3 DNA (partial): TGTGCCAGCAGCCCAGGGGGTTTAAACATT.

As for this clone: The read ends 3 residues before the CDR3 terminus; that terminus is restored from the germline J gene. This chain connects TRBV5-4 to TRBJ1-4; D remains unclear. Germline loops: CDR1 SGHNT, CDR2 YYREEE (reference sequence). V gave up 4 bases and J gave up 7 bases, with 14 bases separating them. The CDR3 spans 14 residues. CDR3 DNA (partial): TGTGCCAGCAGCCCACGATCTGAGGGTGAAAAA. This encodes CASSPRSEGEK. The whole CDR3 protein reads CASSPRSEGEKLFF.